The 10 T cell receptor beta chains reported below all come from one sample, sequenced in a study of blood T cell repertoires in COVID-19. The table came from immunoSEQ multiplex PCR; TCRdb's copy has only in-frame clones and leaves some out. The table includes hundreds of thousands of clones, over 70% detected once. The sequenced sample consisted of peripheral blood. Receptors were obtained from a woman in her 70s with COVID-19, enrolled during active disease.

The V gene is TRBV19, the J gene TRBJ1-2; TRBD1 agrees at 7 bases. The CDR3 extends over 16 amino acids. V was clipped by 2 bases and J by 8 bases; unmatched bases: 14. Germline CDR1 is LNHDA and CDR2 is SQIVND (reference sequence). The CDR3 sequence: CASSIPRGDRDAGYTF. DNA of the CDR3: TGTGCCAGTAGTATACCTAGGGGGGACAGAGACGCAGGCTACACCTTC.

This chain uses TRBV7-9 with TRBJ1-1, with D unresolved. Germline CDR1 reads SEHNR; CDR2 reads FQNEAQ (reference sequence). Trimming cost V 1 base and J 2 bases, with 11 bases left between them. This CDR3 is 15 amino acids long. The CDR3 DNA is TGTGCCAGCAGCTTAGTTCGCCAGTTAAACACTGAAGCTTTCTTT. Its translation is CASSLVRQLNTEAFF.

This chain uses TRBV7-2 with TRBJ1-3, with TRBD1 identical over 7 bases. CDR3 length: 15 residues. V lost 1 base, J lost 7 bases, and 7 bases stayed unmatched. CDR1 SGHTA and CDR2 FQGNSA come from the germline V gene. The CDR3 sequence: CASSLETGSGNTIYF. In nucleotides, the CDR3 is TGTGCCAGCAGCTTAGAGACAGGGAGTGGTAACACCATATATTTT. The full variable domain, with the rest looked up from reference TRBV7-2 and TRBJ1-3, is GAGVSQSPSNKVTEKGKDVELRCDPISGHTALYWYRQSLGQGLEFLIYFQGNSAPDKSGLPSDRFSAERTGGSVSTLTIQRTQQEDSAVYLCASSLETGSGNTIYFGEGSWLTVV.

Only one count was recorded for this clone. V gene TRBV5-8 combines with J gene TRBJ2-1; a weak D match, TRBD2 (6 bases). Per germline, CDR1 SGHTS and CDR2 YDEGEE. V was shortened by 0 bases and J by 0 bases, with 19 bases between the two germline ends. The CDR3 runs to 19 residues. CDR3 protein: CASSLGLKDAGSSYNEQFF. The CDR3 bases are TGTGCCAGCAGCTTGGGGTTAAAGGACGCGGGGAGCTCCTACAATGAGCAGTTCTTC.

The DNA of the CDR3 is TGTGCCAGCTCCACCGTCGGCAATGAGCAGTTCTTC. It codes for CASSTVGNEQFF. The chain combines TRBV28 with TRBJ2-1; no reliable D call. Per germline, CDR1 MDHEN and CDR2 SYDVKM. CDR3 length equals 12 residues. Trimming pared 8 bases from V and 6 bases from J, leaving 11 bases between.

The chain links TRBV2 to TRBJ2-3; D perhaps matches TRBD1 (5 bases). The germline V gene encodes CDR1 SNHLY and CDR2 FYNNEI. The CDR3 has 13 residues. The V and J ends lost 2 bases and 4 bases respectively, with 7 bases between them. This CDR3 reads CASSEQGADTQYF. CDR3 in DNA: TGTGCCAGCAGTGAACAGGGCGCAGATACGCAGTATTTT.

The gene calls are TRBV10-1 and TRBJ2-1, with 7 bases lining up with TRBD1. The V gene end was trimmed by 3 bases and the J gene end by 7 bases; junction bases not matched to a gene: 12. The length of the CDR3 is 16 residues. Germline-derived CDR1 and CDR2 are WNHNN and SYGVQD (reference sequence). The chain's CDR3 is CASSDFGTAQKNEQFF. The CDR3 DNA sequence: TGCGCCAGCAGTGATTTTGGGACAGCCCAAAAAAATGAGCAGTTCTTC.

This rearrangement joins TRBV28 to TRBJ2-4, with TRBD2 as a possible D gene (5 bases). The V end was cut by 4 bases, the J end by 1 base, with 17 bases between. From germline, CDR1 is MDHEN and CDR2 SYDVKM. The CDR3 has 17 amino acids. The CDR3 region is CASSSLDFPKAKNIQYF. In DNA form, the CDR3 reads TGTGCCAGCAGTTCCCTGGACTTTCCGAAGGCCAAAAACATTCAGTACTTC.

The chain links TRBV5-5 to TRBJ1-1; D gene unclear. This CDR3 has 15 residues. Per germline, CDR1 SGHKS and CDR2 YYEKEE (reference sequence). Trimming pared 2 bases from V and 3 bases from J, leaving 14 bases between. The CDR3 region is CASSFLPLRDTEAFF. The CDR3 nucleotides read TGTGCCAGCAGCTTCTTACCCCTCCGGGACACTGAAGCTTTCTTT.

The CDR3 coding sequence is TGTGCCAGCAGTACCACAGCCTCTGGAAACACCATATATTTT. It is translated as CASSTTASGNTIYF. The genes are TRBV28 and TRBJ1-3; D remains unclear. There are 14 residues in the CDR3. Trimming took 5 bases from V and 0 from J, leaving 8 bases between them. CDR1 and CDR2 (germline): MDHEN, SYDVKM.